Below, 29 T cell receptor beta chains from the same sample are listed, as sequenced in a study of shared clonotypes between healthy human individuals. Profiled with immunoSEQ multiplex PCR; TCRdb holds only in-frame clones, not every one. Found here are about 380,000 clones, around 96% of them singletons; the top ten hold 0.25% to 0.35%. The sequencing sample was made of memory CD8+ T cells sorted from blood. Subset of the sample: CD45RO+ cells pooled with CCR7-negative TemRA cells. All receptors derive from a man aged 30 to 39 in good health.

The gene calls are TRBV28 and TRBJ1-4; TRBD1 matches 9 bases. Trimming cost V 4 bases and J 0 bases; bases outside gene matches: 12. The CDR3 sequence is 19 residues long. Germline V gene sequence: CDR1 MDHEN, CDR2 SYDVKM. DNA for the CDR3: TGTGCCAGCAGTTACCCTACAGGGGGCGAGGGAGCAACTAATGAAAAACTGTTTTTT. Its translation: CASSYPTGGEGATNEKLFF.

The chain links TRBV5-4 to TRBJ2-2; 7 bases match TRBD2. The trim removed 1 base at V and 1 base at J, leaving 4 bases unmatched. CDR1 SGHNT and CDR2 YYREEE come from the germline V gene (reference sequence). This CDR3 has 16 amino acids. The CDR3 sequence: CASSLSASGNTGELFF. DNA for the CDR3: TGTGCCAGCAGCTTGTCGGCTAGCGGGAACACCGGGGAGCTGTTTTTT. Full variable domain (outside the CDR3, taken from reference TRBV5-4 and TRBJ2-2): ETGVTQSPTHLIKTRGQQVTLRCSSQSGHNTVSWYQQALGQGPQFIFQYYREEENGRGNFPPRFSGLQFPNYSSELNVNALELDDSALYLCASSLSASGNTGELFFGEGSRLTVL.

The rearrangement uses TRBV28 and TRBJ2-1; the D is unclear. The CDR3 covers 13 residues. V lost 5 bases, J lost 3 bases, and 8 bases lay in between. Germline CDR1 is MDHEN and CDR2 is SYDVKM. The CDR3, as DNA: TGTGCCAGCAGTCACGACTTCTACAATGAGCAGTTCTTC. This translates into CASSHDFYNEQFF. Complete variable domain (other parts from reference TRBV28 and TRBJ2-1): DVKVTQSSRYLVKRTGEKVFLECVQDMDHENMFWYRQDPGLGLRLIYFSYDVKMKEKGDIPEGYSVSREKKERFSLILESASTNQTSMYLCASSHDFYNEQFFGPGTRLTVL.

The rearrangement uses TRBV14 and TRBJ2-5, with 11 positions matching TRBD2. Per the germline V gene, CDR1 is SGHDN and CDR2 is FVKESK. V dropped 1 base and J dropped 1; count of bases not matched to a gene: 5. The CDR3 is made up of 17 amino acids. As DNA, the CDR3 is TGTGCCAGCAGCCAAGGATACGGGACTAGCGGCCAAGAGACCCAGTACTTC. Its protein product is CASSQGYGTSGQETQYF.

V and J are TRBV18 and TRBJ2-7; no definite D call. The CDR3 has 14 amino acids. Germline V lookup: CDR1 KGHSH, CDR2 LQKENI. The V end lost 3 bases, the J end lost 0 bases, and 9 bases lay between the germline ends. In DNA form, the CDR3 reads TGTGCCAGCTCACCGAGGAGTACCTCCTACGAGCAGTACTTC. This sequence encodes CASSPRSTSYEQYF. Drawing the rest from reference TRBV18 and TRBJ2-7, the complete variable domain is NAGVMQNPRHLVRRRGQEARLRCSPMKGHSHVYWYRQLPEEGLKFMVYLQKENIIDESGMPKERFSAEFPKEGPSILRIQQVVRGDSAAYFCASSPRSTSYEQYFGPGTRLTVT.

V usage is TRBV6-5 and J usage is TRBJ2-1, with 9 bases lining up with TRBD2. The CDR3 is 16 residues long. Unmatched junction bases numbered 9, after V lost 2 bases and J lost 7 bases. Looked up from germline, CDR1 is MNHEY and CDR2 is SVGAGI. Written as DNA, the CDR3 is TGTGCCAGCAGTTACGGGCGCGGGAGGGCCTTTAATGAGCAGTTCTTC. Its protein is CASSYGRGRAFNEQFF.

This chain connects TRBV7-9 to TRBJ2-3, with unresolved D. Trimming removed 5 bases from V and 6 bases from J, with 9 bases in between. The CDR3 consists of 12 residues. CDR1 SEHNR and CDR2 FQNEAQ come from the germline V gene (reference sequence). The CDR3 sequence is CASSPVRDTQYF. For the CDR3, the DNA is TGTGCCAGCAGCCCGGTTAGGGATACGCAGTATTTT. Drawing the rest from reference TRBV7-9 and TRBJ2-3, the complete variable domain is DTGVSQNPRHKITKRGQNVTFRCDPISEHNRLYWYRQTLGQGPEFLTYFQNEAQLEKSRLLSDRFSAERPKGSFSTLEIQRTEQGDSAMYLCASSPVRDTQYFGPGTRLTVL.

The chain employs TRBV5-4 and TRBJ1-1, with D tentatively TRBD1 (5 bases). The germline V gene encodes CDR1 SGHNT and CDR2 YYREEE (reference sequence). CDR3 length equals 11 residues. V was clipped by 2 bases and J by 11 bases, with 10 bases between them. Here the CDR3 reads CASSFDGGAFF. The CDR3 nucleotides are TGTGCCAGCAGCTTTGACGGGGGGGCTTTCTTT.

This clone was counted once. The chain uses TRBV28 and TRBJ2-1; 10 positions match TRBD2. Germline V CDR1 and CDR2: MDHEN, SYDVKM. Unmatched junction bases numbered 20, after V lost 3 bases and J lost 6 bases. There are 20 residues in the CDR3. The CDR3 DNA reads as TGTGCCAGCAGTTTCTATCTCTGGGTAGCGGGAGGATATCCCGGCAATGAGCAGTTCTTC. It specifies CASSFYLWVAGGYPGNEQFF.

The chain links TRBV6-5 to TRBJ2-7; 9 bases line up with TRBD1. The CDR3 covers 13 residues. With 6 bases clipped from V and 4 bases from J, the junction kept 4 bases outside the gene matches. Germline V gene lookup returns CDR1 MNHEY and CDR2 SVGAGI. CDR3 residues: CASRGTGRYEQYF. As DNA, the CDR3 is TGTGCCAGCAGAGGGACAGGGAGGTACGAGCAGTACTTC.

This clone was counted once. The CDR3 DNA is TGCGCCAGCAGCCCTGATAGCGGTGAGCAGTTCTTC. Its protein product is CASSPDSGEQFF. The J gene is TRBJ2-1, the V gene TRBV5-1; maybe TRBD2 (6 bases). V lost 4 bases and J lost 9, with 11 bases in between. CDR1 and CDR2 (germline): SGHRS, YFSETQ. The CDR3 consists of 12 residues.

The chain uses TRBV28 and TRBJ2-5; 14 bases are a match to TRBD2. Germline assignment: CDR1 MDHEN and CDR2 SYDVKM. This CDR3 comprises 17 residues. Trimming at V came to 2 bases and at J to 4 bases, leaving 6 bases not matched to a gene. The CDR3 is CASSLILGLAGVETQYF. The DNA for the CDR3 is TGTGCCAGCAGTTTAATCTTGGGACTAGCGGGAGTAGAGACCCAGTACTTC.

This clone is a singleton in its sample. The J gene is TRBJ1-3, the V gene TRBV28; 7 bases agree with TRBD1. V lost 6 bases to trimming and J lost 3 bases; unmatched junction nucleotides: 5. This CDR3 contains 14 residues. The V gene's germline CDR1 is MDHEN and CDR2 SYDVKM. CDR3: CASRSPGGGNTIYF. Here the CDR3 DNA reads TGTGCCAGCAGATCCCCAGGGGGTGGAAACACCATATATTTT.

This clone has only one observation. The V and J genes are TRBV18 and TRBJ2-1, with D tentatively TRBD1 (6 bases). CDR1 is KGHSH and CDR2 is LQKENI in the germline V gene. This CDR3 region has 15 residues. Trimming took off 5 bases at V and 4 bases at J, with 15 bases between the two ends. The CDR3 spells CASSSARTDYNEQFF. The CDR3 DNA is TGTGCCAGCTCATCGGCCAGGACAGATTACAATGAGCAGTTCTTC.

The chain couples TRBV10-3 to TRBJ2-1; D perhaps matches TRBD2 (6 bases). Trimming stripped 7 bases from V and 8 bases from J, with 15 bases between. This CDR3 comprises 13 residues. Germline CDR1 reads ENHRY; CDR2 reads SYGVKD. This CDR3 reads CAITSGVFHEQFF. The CDR3 bases are TGTGCCATCACCTCGGGAGTATTTCATGAGCAGTTCTTC.

The chain employs TRBV14 and TRBJ2-6; D call uncertain. There are 14 residues in the CDR3. The V gene lost 0 bases and the J gene lost 4 bases, with 4 bases spanning the gap. CDR1 and CDR2 (germline): SGHDN, FVKESK. The CDR3 region has the DNA TGTGCCAGCAGCCAAGATTGGGGGGCCAACGTCCTGACTTTC. Encoded protein: CASSQDWGANVLTF.

V gene TRBV5-5 combines with J gene TRBJ2-3; TRBD2 is a possible D gene (6 bases). Per germline, CDR1 SGHKS and CDR2 YYEKEE (reference sequence). This CDR3 spans 16 amino acids. Trimming removed 3 bases from V and 4 bases from J, with 18 bases in between. CDR3 coding DNA: TGTGCCAGCAGCTACCTTAGCGGAGGGGATCCAGATACGCAGTATTTT. This gives the protein CASSYLSGGDPDTQYF.

This CDR3 reads CASSRRLQETQYF. CDR3 sequence (DNA): TGTGCCAGTTCTCGGAGGCTTCAAGAGACCCAGTACTTC. The chain links TRBV6-1 to TRBJ2-5; perhaps TRBD2 as D (5 bases). The germline V and J ends were trimmed by 9 bases and 2 bases, with 13 bases remaining between them. The CDR3 is 13 residues long. The V gene's germline CDR1 is MNHNS and CDR2 SASEGT.

V is TRBV7-9 and J is TRBJ1-4, with D possibly matching TRBD1 (5 bases). Germline V gene data show CDR1 as SEHNR and CDR2 as FQNEAQ (reference sequence). This CDR3 is 15 amino acids long. V was clipped by 5 bases and J by 5 bases, with 15 bases between them. The DNA of the CDR3 is TGTGCCAGCAGCCAGGGACTCAAACTCAATGAAAAACTGTTTTTT. Its protein product is CASSQGLKLNEKLFF.

V and J are TRBV18 and TRBJ2-3, with D unclear. Germline V gives CDR1 KGHSH, CDR2 LQKENI. Trimming pared 2 bases from V and 0 bases from J, leaving 6 bases between. The CDR3 runs 14 residues. Here the CDR3 reads CASSPTTSTDTQYF. CDR3 DNA: TGTGCCAGCTCACCAACCACTAGCACAGATACGCAGTATTTT.

CDR3 sequence: CASSPKPAGTEKLFF. As DNA, the CDR3 is TGTGCCAGCAGTCCCAAGCCCGCAGGGACTGAAAAACTGTTTTTT. The chain links TRBV7-9 to TRBJ1-4, with D tentatively TRBD1 (5 bases). The CDR3 has 15 amino acids. The ends were cut back, 6 bases at V and 7 bases at J, with 18 bases in the middle. From germline, CDR1 is SEHNR and CDR2 FQNEAQ (reference sequence).

The chain links TRBV18 to TRBJ2-1; 7 bases match TRBD2. The length of the CDR3 is 18 residues. In germline, CDR1 is KGHSH, CDR2 LQKENI. J gave up 7 bases and V 2 bases, and 17 bases lay outside the gene matches. CDR3 DNA sequence: TGTGCCAGCTCACCAGATTTTTTGTTGGCAGGGAGGGTAAATGAGCAGTTCTTC. This codes for CASSPDFLLAGRVNEQFF.

V gene TRBV27 combines with J gene TRBJ2-1; TRBD2 agrees at 7 bases. Germline loops: CDR1 MNHEY, CDR2 SMNVEV (reference sequence). Losses at the gene ends were 5 bases for V and 6 bases for J; bases not matched to a gene: 4. The CDR3 has 13 amino acids. For the CDR3, the DNA is TGTGCCAGCAGTCCCAGGACTAGCAATGAGCAGTTCTTC. It specifies CASSPRTSNEQFF.

This clone was recorded once. The chain carries TRBV21-1 and TRBJ2-2; TRBD2 is taken as the D call from the table, unchecked against the DNA. TRBV21-1 is a listed pseudogene. The CDR3 has 9 residues. The CDR3 DNA reads TGTGCCAGCATTCGGTGGCTGTTTTTT. It codes for CASIRWLFF.

This chain connects TRBV11-2 to TRBJ2-7, with D possibly being TRBD1 (5 bases). This CDR3 contains 12 residues. Trimming stripped 1 base from V and 7 bases from J, with 8 bases between. From germline, CDR1 is SGHAT and CDR2 FQNNGV. CDR3 loop: CASSLGPGEQYF. CDR3 sequence (DNA): TGTGCCAGCAGCTTAGGGCCAGGGGAGCAGTACTTC.

V gene TRBV7-9 combines with J gene TRBJ2-7; D might be TRBD1 (6 bases). In germline, CDR1 is SEHNR, CDR2 FQNEAQ (reference sequence). The CDR3 totals 14 residues. V lost 5 bases, J lost 2 bases, and 13 bases lay in between. The chain's CDR3 is CASSQHRETYEQYF. CDR3 sequence (DNA): TGTGCCAGCAGCCAGCACAGGGAAACCTACGAGCAGTACTTC.

The V gene is TRBV5-1, the J gene TRBJ2-5; D ambiguous. Trimming removed 4 bases at V and 1 base at J, with 14 bases between. CDR1 SGHRS and CDR2 YFSETQ come from the germline V gene. The CDR3 totals 15 residues. The CDR3 DNA reads as TGCGCCAGCAGCCTCGCACAGATGATCCAAGAGACCCAGTACTTC. Amino acid sequence: CASSLAQMIQETQYF.

This clone was detected once. V is TRBV13 and J is TRBJ1-6; a weak D match, TRBD1 (5 bases). Germline loops: CDR1 PRHDT, CDR2 FYEKMQ (reference sequence). There are 16 residues in the CDR3. V gave up 3 bases and J gave up 7 bases, with 16 bases separating them. CDR3 in amino acids: CASSFPAGRTNSPLHF. DNA for the CDR3: TGTGCCAGCAGCTTCCCGGCAGGGCGAACCAATTCACCCCTCCACTTT.

This chain joins TRBV4-1 and TRBJ2-7, with TRBD2 matching over 7 bases. The V gene's germline CDR1 is MGHRA and CDR2 YSYEKL. V shed 1 base and J 2 bases; nucleotides not matched to a gene: 5. CDR3 length: 15 amino acids. Here the CDR3 reads CASSQAPSGTYEQYF. The DNA of the CDR3 is TGCGCCAGCAGCCAAGCCCCTAGCGGCACCTACGAGCAGTACTTC.